The 15 T cell receptor beta chains below all came from one sample that was sequenced in a study of blood T cell repertoires in COVID-19. Produced via immunoSEQ multiplex PCR; TCRdb's table is partial and in-frame only. The sample has about 88,000 clones, approximately 91% seen once. The sequencing sample was made of peripheral blood. The receptors were gathered from a woman older than 75 with acute or convalescent COVID-19.

The chain is built from TRBV7-2 and TRBJ1-6; TRBD1 matches 8 bases. CDR3 length: 16 residues. V shed 5 bases and J 9 bases; nucleotides not matched to a gene: 12. Per germline, CDR1 SGHTA and CDR2 FQGNSA. The CDR3 DNA sequence: TGTGCCAGCAGCCTCCCTCGAGGACAGGGAGGTTCACCCCTCCACTTT. Translation gives CASSLPRGQGGSPLHF.

The gene calls are TRBV7-8 and TRBJ1-2, with 7 bases aligning to TRBD1. V lost 5 bases to trimming and J lost 8 bases; unmatched junction nucleotides: 14. CDR1 and CDR2 (germline): SGHVS, FQNEAQ. The CDR3 runs to 15 residues. The CDR3 reads CASSPSPKGARGYTF. The DNA of the CDR3 is TGTGCCAGCAGCCCTTCCCCGAAGGGGGCGAGAGGCTACACCTTC. Full variable domain (outside the CDR3, taken from reference TRBV7-8 and TRBJ1-2): GAGVSQSPRYKVAKRGQDVALRCDPISGHVSLFWYQQALGQGPEFLTYFQNEAQLDKSGLPSDRFFAERPEGSVSTLKIQRTQQEDSAVYLCASSPSPKGARGYTFGSGTRLTVV.

This sequence joins TRBV7-3 and TRBJ2-5; 8 bases match TRBD2. Germline V gene lookup returns CDR1 SGHTA and CDR2 FQGTGA. V was pared by 5 bases and J by 4 bases, with 15 bases of the junction left unmatched. CDR3 length: 17 residues. The CDR3 sequence is CASSPRDGGAKGETQYF. The CDR3 DNA follows: TGTGCCAGCAGCCCCCGGGACGGGGGGGCCAAAGGAGAGACCCAGTACTTC.

The sample holds a few counts of this clone. This rearrangement joins TRBV6-6 to TRBJ1-1, with D possibly TRBD1 on 5 matching bases. The germline V gene encodes CDR1 MNHNY and CDR2 SVGAGI (reference sequence). The CDR3 runs to 13 residues. Trimming took 5 bases from V and 3 from J, leaving 10 bases between them. The CDR3 here is CASSTSGDTEAFF. The CDR3 region has the DNA TGTGCCAGCAGTACATCGGGGGACACTGAAGCTTTCTTT.

The gene calls are TRBV9 and TRBJ2-7; D is unclear. Germline V gene lookup returns CDR1 SGDLS and CDR2 YYNGEE. This CDR3 is built from 16 residues. V gave up 3 bases and J gave up 2 bases, with 18 bases separating them. CDR3 in DNA: TGTGCCAGCAGCGCGTCGCAGGATCCTCCTACCTACGAGCAGTACTTC. Protein sequence: CASSASQDPPTYEQYF.

The chain carries TRBV2 and TRBJ2-6; tentative D call: TRBD2 (6 bases). The germline CDR1 and CDR2 sequences are SNHLY and FYNNEI. CDR3 length equals 15 residues. V lost 3 bases to trimming and J lost 3 bases, with 9 bases between them. The CDR3 is CASSDEGGGANVLTF. CDR3 coding DNA: TGTGCCAGCAGTGACGAGGGAGGTGGGGCCAACGTCCTGACTTTC.

The rearrangement joins TRBV4-3 to TRBJ2-2; 9 positions match TRBD1. This CDR3 contains 16 residues. In germline, CDR1 is LGHNA, CDR2 YSLEER. V was clipped by 3 bases and J by 0 bases; unmatched bases: 2. The CDR3 here is CASSQGQGPNTGELFF. CDR3 sequence (DNA): TGCGCCAGCAGCCAGGGACAGGGACCGAACACCGGGGAGCTGTTTTTT.

A remark on this clone: Other DNA sequences in this specimen translate into the identical CDR3. The CDR3 sequence is CASSPRQGQETQYF. CDR3 bases: TGTGCCAGCTCACCAAGGCAGGGCCAAGAGACCCAGTACTTC. The chain uses TRBV18 and TRBJ2-5; a weak D match, TRBD1 (5 bases). V lost 2 bases and J 1 base, leaving 8 bases between the germline ends. This CDR3 has 14 amino acids. Germline assignment: CDR1 KGHSH and CDR2 LQKENI.

This chain connects TRBV11-2 to TRBJ2-5; TRBD2 might be the D (7 bases). The CDR3 covers 14 residues. Germline CDR1 is SGHAT and CDR2 is FQNNGV. Trimming shortened V by 5 bases and J by 3 bases, and 13 bases separated the two germline ends. The CDR3 coding sequence is TGTGCCAGCAGCGCGGGGGACATTAAAGAGACCCAGTACTTC. Translating it yields CASSAGDIKETQYF.

V and J are TRBV28 and TRBJ2-3; 10 bases are a match to TRBD1. The CDR3 loop spans 15 amino acids. Trimming at V came to 5 bases and at J to 4 bases, leaving 6 bases not matched to a gene. Looked up from germline, CDR1 is MDHEN and CDR2 is SYDVKM. The CDR3 protein is CASSTDRGRPDTQYF. The CDR3 nucleotides read TGTGCCAGCAGTACAGACAGGGGGCGCCCAGATACGCAGTATTTT.

In its sample, this clone was seen a few times. J is TRBJ2-3 and V is TRBV7-3, with 7 positions matching TRBD1. With V trimmed by 2 bases and J by 1 base, 0 bases remained unmatched. Germline loops: CDR1 SGHTA, CDR2 FQGTGA. The CDR3 extends over 14 amino acids. The CDR3 loop is CASSLDRGTDTQYF. CDR3 DNA sequence: TGTGCCAGCAGCTTAGACAGGGGCACAGATACGCAGTATTTT.

The chain employs TRBV18 and TRBJ1-6; 8 bases map to TRBD1. This CDR3 has 15 amino acids. V gave up 6 bases and J gave up 7 bases; unmatched junction bases: 8. CDR1 KGHSH and CDR2 LQKENI come from the germline V gene. The chain's CDR3 is CASSPLTGVNSPLHF. The CDR3 region has the DNA TGTGCCAGCTCGCCGCTGACAGGGGTAAATTCACCCCTCCACTTT.

This clone was observed once. The gene calls are TRBV2 and TRBJ2-3, with D unclear. Germline CDR1 and CDR2: SNHLY and FYNNEI. Trimming left V 4 bases short and J 0 bases short, with 17 bases between. This CDR3 spans 17 amino acids. The CDR3 spells CASSGVLGVPSTDTQYF. The CDR3 DNA reads as TGTGCCAGCAGTGGGGTCCTAGGAGTACCTAGCACAGATACGCAGTATTTT.

The DNA of the CDR3 is TGTGCCAGTTCGCGCGGAATAAATGAAAAACTGTTTTTT. It yields the protein CASSRGINEKLFF. This rearrangement joins TRBV18 to TRBJ1-4; D is unresolved. CDR1 is KGHSH, CDR2 LQKENI, per germline. The CDR3 sequence is 13 residues long. V dropped 9 bases and J dropped 5 bases, with 13 bases sitting between them.

This clone has a single count. The V and J genes are TRBV6-2 or TRBV6-3 and TRBJ2-4; perhaps TRBD2 as D (6 bases). Germline V lookup: CDR1 MNHEY, CDR2 SVGEGT. Trimming shortened V by 4 bases and J by 0 bases, and 10 bases separated the two germline ends. The CDR3 totals 15 residues. CDR3 bases: TGTGCCAGCAGTTCCGGCGGGGTAGCCAAAAACATTCAGTACTTC. Encoded protein: CASSSGGVAKNIQYF.